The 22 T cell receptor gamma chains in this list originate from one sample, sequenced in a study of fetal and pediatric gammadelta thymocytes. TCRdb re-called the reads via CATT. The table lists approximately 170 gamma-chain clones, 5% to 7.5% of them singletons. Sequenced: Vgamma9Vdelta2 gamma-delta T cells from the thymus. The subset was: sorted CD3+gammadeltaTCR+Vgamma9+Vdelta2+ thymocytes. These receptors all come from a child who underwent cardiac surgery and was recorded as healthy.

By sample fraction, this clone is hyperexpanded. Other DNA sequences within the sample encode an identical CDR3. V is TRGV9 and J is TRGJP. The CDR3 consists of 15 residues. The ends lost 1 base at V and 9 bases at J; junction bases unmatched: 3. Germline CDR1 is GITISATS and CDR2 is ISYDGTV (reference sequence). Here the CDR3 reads CALWEVGLGKKIKVF. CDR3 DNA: TGTGCCTTGTGGGAGGTAGGGTTGGGCAAAAAAATCAAGGTATTT.

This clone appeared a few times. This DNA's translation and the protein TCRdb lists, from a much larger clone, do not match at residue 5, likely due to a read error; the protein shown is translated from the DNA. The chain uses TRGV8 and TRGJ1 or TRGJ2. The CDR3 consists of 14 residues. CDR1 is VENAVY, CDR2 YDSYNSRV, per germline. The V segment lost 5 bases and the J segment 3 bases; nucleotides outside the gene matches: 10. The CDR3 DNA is TGTGCCACCTGGGGACTCGCCACTTATTATAAGAAACTCTTT. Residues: CATWGLATYYKKLF.

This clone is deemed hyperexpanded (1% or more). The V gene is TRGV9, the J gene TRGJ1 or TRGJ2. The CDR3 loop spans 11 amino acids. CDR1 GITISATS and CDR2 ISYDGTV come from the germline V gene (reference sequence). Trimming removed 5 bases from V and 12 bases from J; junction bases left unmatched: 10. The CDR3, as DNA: TGTGCCTTGTGGGTGGGGCTCTCGAAACTCTTT. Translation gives CALWVGLSKLF.

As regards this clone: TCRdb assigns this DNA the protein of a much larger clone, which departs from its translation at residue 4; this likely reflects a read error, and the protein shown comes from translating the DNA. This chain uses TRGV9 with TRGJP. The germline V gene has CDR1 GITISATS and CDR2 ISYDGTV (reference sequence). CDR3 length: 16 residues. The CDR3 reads CALGEVQELGKKIKVF. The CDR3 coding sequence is TGTGCCTTGGGGGAGGTGCAAGAGTTGGGCAAAAAAATCAAGGTATTT.

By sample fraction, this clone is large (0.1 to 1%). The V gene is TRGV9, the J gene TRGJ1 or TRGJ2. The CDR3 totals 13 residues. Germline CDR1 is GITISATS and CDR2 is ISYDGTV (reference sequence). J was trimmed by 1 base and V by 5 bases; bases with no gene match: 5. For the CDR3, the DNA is TGTGCCTTGTGGGGCCCTAATTATTATAAGAAACTCTTT. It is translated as CALWGPNYYKKLF.

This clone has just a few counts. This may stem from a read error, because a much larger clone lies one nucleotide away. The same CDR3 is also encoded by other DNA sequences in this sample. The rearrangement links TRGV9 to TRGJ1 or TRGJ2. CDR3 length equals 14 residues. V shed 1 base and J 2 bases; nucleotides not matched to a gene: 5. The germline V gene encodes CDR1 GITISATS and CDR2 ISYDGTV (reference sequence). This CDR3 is CALWEVTHYYKKLF. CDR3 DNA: TGTGCCTTGTGGGAGGTAACCCATTATTATAAGAAACTCTTT.

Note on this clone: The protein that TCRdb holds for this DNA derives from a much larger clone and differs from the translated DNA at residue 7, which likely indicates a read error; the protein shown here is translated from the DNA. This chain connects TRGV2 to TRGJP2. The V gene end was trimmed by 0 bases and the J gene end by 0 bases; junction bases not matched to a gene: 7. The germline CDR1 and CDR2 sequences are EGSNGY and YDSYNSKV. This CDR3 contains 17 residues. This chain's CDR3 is CATWDGSLYSSDWIKTF. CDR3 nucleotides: TGTGCCACCTGGGACGGGTCATTATATAGTAGTGATTGGATCAAGACGTTT.

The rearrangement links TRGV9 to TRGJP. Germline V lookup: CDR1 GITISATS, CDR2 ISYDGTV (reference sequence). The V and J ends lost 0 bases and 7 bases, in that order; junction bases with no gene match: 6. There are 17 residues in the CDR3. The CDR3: CALWEVPFELGKKIKVF. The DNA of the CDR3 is TGTGCCTTGTGGGAGGTGCCGTTCGAGTTGGGCAAAAAAATCAAGGTATTT.

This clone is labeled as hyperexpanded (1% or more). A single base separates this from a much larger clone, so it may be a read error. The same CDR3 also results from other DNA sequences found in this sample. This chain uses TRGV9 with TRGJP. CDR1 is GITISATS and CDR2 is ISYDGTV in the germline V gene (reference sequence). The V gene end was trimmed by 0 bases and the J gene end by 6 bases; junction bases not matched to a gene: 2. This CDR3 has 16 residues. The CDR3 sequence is CALWEVRELGKKIKVF. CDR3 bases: TGTGCCTTGTGGGAGGTGCGAGAGTTGGGCAAAAAAATCAAGGTATTT.

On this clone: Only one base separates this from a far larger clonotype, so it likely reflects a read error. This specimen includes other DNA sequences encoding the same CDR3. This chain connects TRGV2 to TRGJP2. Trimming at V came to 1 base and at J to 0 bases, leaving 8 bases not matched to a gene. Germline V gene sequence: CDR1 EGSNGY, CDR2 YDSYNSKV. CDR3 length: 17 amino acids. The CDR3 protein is CATWDGPLYSSDWIKTF. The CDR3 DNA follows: TGTGCCACCTGGGACGGACCATTATATAGTAGTGATTGGATCAAGACGTTT.

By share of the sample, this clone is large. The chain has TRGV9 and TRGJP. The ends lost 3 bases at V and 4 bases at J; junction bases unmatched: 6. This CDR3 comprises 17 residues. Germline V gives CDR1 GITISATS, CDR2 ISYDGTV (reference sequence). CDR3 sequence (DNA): TGTGCCTTGTGGGAGCCCACTCAAGAGTTGGGCAAAAAAATCAAGGTATTT. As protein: CALWEPTQELGKKIKVF.

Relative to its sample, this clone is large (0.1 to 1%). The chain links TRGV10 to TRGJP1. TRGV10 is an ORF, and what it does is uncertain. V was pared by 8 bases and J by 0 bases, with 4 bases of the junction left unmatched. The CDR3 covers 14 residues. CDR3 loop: CAAWEDTTGWFKIF. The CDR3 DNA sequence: TGTGCTGCGTGGGAAGATACCACTGGTTGGTTCAAGATATTT.

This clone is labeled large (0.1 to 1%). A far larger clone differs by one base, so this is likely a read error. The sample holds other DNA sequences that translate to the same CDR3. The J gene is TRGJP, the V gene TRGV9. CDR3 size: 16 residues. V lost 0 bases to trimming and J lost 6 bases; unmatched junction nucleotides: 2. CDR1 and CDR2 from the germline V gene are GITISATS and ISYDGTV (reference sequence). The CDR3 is CALWEVLELGKKIKVF. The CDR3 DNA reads TGTGCCTTGTGGGAGGTGCTAGAGTTGGGCAAAAAAATCAAGGTATTT.

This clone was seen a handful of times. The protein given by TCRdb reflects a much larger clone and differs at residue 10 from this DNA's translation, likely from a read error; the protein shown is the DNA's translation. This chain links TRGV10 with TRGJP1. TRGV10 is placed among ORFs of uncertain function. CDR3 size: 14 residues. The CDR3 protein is CAALNGRSGRFKIF. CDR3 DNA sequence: TGTGCTGCTTTAAACGGAAGGTCTGGTAGGTTCAAGATATTT.

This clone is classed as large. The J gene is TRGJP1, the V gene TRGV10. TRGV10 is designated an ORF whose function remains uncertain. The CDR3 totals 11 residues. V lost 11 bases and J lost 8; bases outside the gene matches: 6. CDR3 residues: CAAGIGWFKIF. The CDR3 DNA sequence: TGTGCTGCGGGCATCGGTTGGTTCAAGATATTT.

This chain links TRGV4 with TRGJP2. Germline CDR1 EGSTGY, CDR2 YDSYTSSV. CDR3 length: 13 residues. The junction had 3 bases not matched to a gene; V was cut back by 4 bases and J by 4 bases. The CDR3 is CATWEHSDWIKTF. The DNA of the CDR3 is TGTGCCACCTGGGAGCATAGTGATTGGATCAAGACGTTT.

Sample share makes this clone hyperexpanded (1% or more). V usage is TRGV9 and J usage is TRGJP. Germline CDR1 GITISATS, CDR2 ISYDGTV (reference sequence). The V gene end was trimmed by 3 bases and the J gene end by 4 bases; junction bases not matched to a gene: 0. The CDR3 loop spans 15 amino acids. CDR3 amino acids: CALWEQELGKKIKVF. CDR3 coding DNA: TGTGCCTTGTGGGAGCAAGAGTTGGGCAAAAAAATCAAGGTATTT.

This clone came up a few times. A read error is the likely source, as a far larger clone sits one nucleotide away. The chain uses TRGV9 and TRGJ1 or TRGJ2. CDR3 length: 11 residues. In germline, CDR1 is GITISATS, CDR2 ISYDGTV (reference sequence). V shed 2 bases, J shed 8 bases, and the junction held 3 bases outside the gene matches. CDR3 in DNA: TGTGCCTTGTGGGAGGATAATAAGAAACTCTTT. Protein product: CALWEDNKKLF.

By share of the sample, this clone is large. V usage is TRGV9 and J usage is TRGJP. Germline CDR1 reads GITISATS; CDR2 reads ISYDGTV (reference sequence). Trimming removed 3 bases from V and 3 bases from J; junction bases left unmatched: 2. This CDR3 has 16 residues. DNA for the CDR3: TGTGCCTTGTGGGAGAAGCAAGAGTTGGGCAAAAAAATCAAGGTATTT. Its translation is CALWEKQELGKKIKVF.

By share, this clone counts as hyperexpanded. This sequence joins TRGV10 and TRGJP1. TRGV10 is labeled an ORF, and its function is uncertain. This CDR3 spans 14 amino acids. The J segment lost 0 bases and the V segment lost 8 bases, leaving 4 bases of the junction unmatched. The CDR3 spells CAAWGYTTGWFKIF. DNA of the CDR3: TGTGCTGCGTGGGGATATACCACTGGTTGGTTCAAGATATTT.

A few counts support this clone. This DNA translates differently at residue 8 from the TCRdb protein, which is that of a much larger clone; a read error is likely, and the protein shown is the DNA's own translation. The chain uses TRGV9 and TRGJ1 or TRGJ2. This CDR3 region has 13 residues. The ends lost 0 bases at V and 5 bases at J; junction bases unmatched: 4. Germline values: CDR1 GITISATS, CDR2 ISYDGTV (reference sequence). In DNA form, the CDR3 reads TGTGCCTTGTGGGAGGTGAACCATTATAAGAAACTCTTT. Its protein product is CALWEVNHYKKLF.

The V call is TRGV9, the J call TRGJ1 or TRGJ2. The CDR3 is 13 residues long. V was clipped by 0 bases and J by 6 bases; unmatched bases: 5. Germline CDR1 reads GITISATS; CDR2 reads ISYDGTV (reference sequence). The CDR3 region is CALWEVQPYKKLF. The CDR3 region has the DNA TGTGCCTTGTGGGAGGTGCAACCTTATAAGAAACTCTTT.